This T cell receptor (beta chain) was sequenced during a study of OX40 agonist ivuxolimab in advanced cancers. Sequencing was performed with immunoSEQ multiplex PCR; in TCRdb, only in-frame clones are kept and a portion is missing. This table has 60,000 or so clones, around 83% appearing once. This CDR3 has 16 residues. With 3 bases clipped from V and 4 bases from J, the junction kept 14 bases outside the gene matches. Per germline, CDR1 GTSNPN and CDR2 SVGIG (reference sequence). The specimen was CD4+ or CD8+ T cells sorted from blood, collected in a trial of the OX40 agonist ivuxolimab. The sequence was obtained from an adult with an advanced solid tumor such as melanoma, head and neck, liver or kidney cancer. This chain uses TRBV30 with TRBJ1-2; 7 bases are shared with TRBD1. CDR3 DNA: TGTGCCTGGAGACCTCAACAGGGGCTGATATTCTATGGCTACACCTTC. Its protein product is CAWRPQQGLIFYGYTF. Based on the CDR3 plus reference TRBV30 and TRBJ1-2, the full variable domain is SQTIHQWPATLVQPVGSPLSLECTVEGTSNPNLYWYRQAAGRGLQLLFYSVGIGQISSEVPQNLSASRPQDRQFILSSKKLLLSDSGFYLCAWRPQQGLIFYGYTFGSGTRLTVV.